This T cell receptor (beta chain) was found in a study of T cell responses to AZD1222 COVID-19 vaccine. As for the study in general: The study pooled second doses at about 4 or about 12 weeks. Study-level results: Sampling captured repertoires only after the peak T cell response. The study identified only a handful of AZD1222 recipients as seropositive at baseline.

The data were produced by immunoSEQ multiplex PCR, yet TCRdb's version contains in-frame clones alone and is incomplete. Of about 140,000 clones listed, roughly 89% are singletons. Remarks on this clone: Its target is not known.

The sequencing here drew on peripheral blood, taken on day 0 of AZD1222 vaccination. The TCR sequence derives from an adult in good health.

The chain's CDR3 is CASSLGGDGTYEQYF. Written as DNA, the CDR3 is TGTGCCAGCAGTCTAGGGGGGGATGGGACCTACGAGCAGTACTTC. The J gene is TRBJ2-7, the V gene TRBV6-5; D perhaps matches TRBD2 (7 bases). Trimming cost V 5 bases and J 2 bases, with 16 bases left between them. Germline values: CDR1 MNHEY, CDR2 SVGAGI. There are 15 residues in the CDR3.